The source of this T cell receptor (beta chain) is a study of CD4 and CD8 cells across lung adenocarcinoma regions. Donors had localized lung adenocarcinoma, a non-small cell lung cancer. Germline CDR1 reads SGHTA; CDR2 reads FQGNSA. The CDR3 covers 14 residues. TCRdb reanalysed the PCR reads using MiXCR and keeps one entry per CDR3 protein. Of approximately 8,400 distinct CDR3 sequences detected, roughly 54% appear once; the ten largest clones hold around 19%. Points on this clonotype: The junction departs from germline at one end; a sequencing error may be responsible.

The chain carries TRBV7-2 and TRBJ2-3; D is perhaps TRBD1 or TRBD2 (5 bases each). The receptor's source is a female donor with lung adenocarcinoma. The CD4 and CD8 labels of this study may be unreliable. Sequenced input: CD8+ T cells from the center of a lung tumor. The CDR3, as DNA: TGTGCCGGGACCGGCGGCGGTGGCACAGAGACGCAGTATTTT. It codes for CAGTGGGGTETQYF.